The 3 T cell receptor beta chains given below trace back to one sample, sequenced in a study of response to subunit inactivated influenza vaccine (dated 2018 in TCRdb). The library came from RT-PCR. The instrument was an Illumina HiSeq 2500. TCRdb reran the public reads through fastp at Q25 and MiXCR, keeping productive beta chains. Each entry merges the rows of one CDR3 protein and shows their most common DNA and genes. The sample table shows more than 450,000 distinct CDR3 sequences, and less than 8% are seen once. The top ten hold 10% to 15% of the sample. Material: PBMCs from blood, obtained around 2 years after vaccination. These receptors came from a man between 50 and 69 years old who received an inactivated influenza vaccine. Donor details come from another sample of the same person, matched by shared clones.

This clonotype was detected many times. This chain connects TRBV7-3 to TRBJ2-1; no firm D call. V lost 2 bases and J lost 5, with 7 bases in between. CDR3 length: 13 amino acids. Germline CDR1 is SGHTA and CDR2 is FQGTGA. CDR3 protein: CASSLSEDNEQFF. CDR3 sequence (DNA): TGTGCCAGCAGCTTATCAGAGGACAATGAGCAGTTCTTC.

Of note for this clonotype: One end of the junction is discordant with germline, which a read error may explain. This chain links TRBV10-3 with TRBJ1-2; perhaps TRBD1 as D (6 bases). Germline assignment: CDR1 ENHRY and CDR2 SYGVKD. CDR3 length equals 14 residues. The CDR3 nucleotides are TGTGCCGTCAGTGAGTCCGGGGGCGGCTATGGCTACACCTTC. This encodes CAVSESGGGYGYTF.

Ten or more counts support this clonotype. The CDR3 coding sequence is TGTGCCAGCAGCTTACGTGACTGGGGCTACGAGCAGTACTTC. Its protein product is CASSLRDWGYEQYF. J is TRBJ2-7 and V is TRBV7-2; D uncertain. The V gene's germline CDR1 is SGHTA and CDR2 FQGNSA. The V gene lost 2 bases and the J gene lost 3 bases, with 11 bases spanning the gap. The CDR3 contains 14 residues. The full variable domain, rest sourced from reference TRBV7-2 and TRBJ2-7, is GAGVSQSPSNKVTEKGKDVELRCDPISGHTALYWYRQSLGQGLEFLIYFQGNSAPDKSGLPSDRFSAERTGGSVSTLTIQRTQQEDSAVYLCASSLRDWGYEQYFGPGTRLTVT.